The clone carrying this TCR beta chain was recorded only once. RNA extraction was followed by reverse transcription into cDNA, which acted as the sequencing template. The repertoire was sequenced with immunoSEQ multiplex PCR; TCRdb's copy has only in-frame clones and lacks some. The table lists about 200,000 clones, 60% of them singletons. The data derive from a study of CD8+ T cells in alopecia areata. Treatment specified: oral pan-JAK inhibitor, 5-10 mg twice daily. Germline V gene sequence: CDR1 MNHNS, CDR2 SASEGT. V lost 7 bases, J lost 8 bases, and 17 bases lay in between. This CDR3 has 13 residues.

This chain uses TRBV6-1 with TRBJ1-2; D is perhaps TRBD1 (6 bases). The sequence derives from a human donor with alopecia areata. The source material was CD4+ T cells sorted from blood, sampled at week 4, from a patient treated with tofacitinib. As DNA, the CDR3 is TGTGCCAGCACGCCGACAGGAGGTGAAGGCTACACCTTC. This gives the protein CASTPTGGEGYTF.